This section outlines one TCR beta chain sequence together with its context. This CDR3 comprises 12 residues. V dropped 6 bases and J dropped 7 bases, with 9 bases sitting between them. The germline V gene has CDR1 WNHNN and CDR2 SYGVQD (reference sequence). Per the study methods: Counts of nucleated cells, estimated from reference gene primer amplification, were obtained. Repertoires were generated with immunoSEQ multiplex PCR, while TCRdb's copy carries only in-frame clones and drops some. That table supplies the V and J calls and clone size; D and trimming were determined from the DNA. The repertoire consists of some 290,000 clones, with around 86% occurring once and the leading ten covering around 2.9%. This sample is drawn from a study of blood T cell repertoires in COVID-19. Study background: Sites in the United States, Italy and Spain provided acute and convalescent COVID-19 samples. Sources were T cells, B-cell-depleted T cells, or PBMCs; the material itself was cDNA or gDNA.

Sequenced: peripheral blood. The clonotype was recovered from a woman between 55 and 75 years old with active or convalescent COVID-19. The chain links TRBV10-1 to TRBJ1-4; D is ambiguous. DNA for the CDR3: TGCGCCAGCAGGGATGGGAGTGAAAAACTGTTTTTT. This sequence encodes CASRDGSEKLFF.